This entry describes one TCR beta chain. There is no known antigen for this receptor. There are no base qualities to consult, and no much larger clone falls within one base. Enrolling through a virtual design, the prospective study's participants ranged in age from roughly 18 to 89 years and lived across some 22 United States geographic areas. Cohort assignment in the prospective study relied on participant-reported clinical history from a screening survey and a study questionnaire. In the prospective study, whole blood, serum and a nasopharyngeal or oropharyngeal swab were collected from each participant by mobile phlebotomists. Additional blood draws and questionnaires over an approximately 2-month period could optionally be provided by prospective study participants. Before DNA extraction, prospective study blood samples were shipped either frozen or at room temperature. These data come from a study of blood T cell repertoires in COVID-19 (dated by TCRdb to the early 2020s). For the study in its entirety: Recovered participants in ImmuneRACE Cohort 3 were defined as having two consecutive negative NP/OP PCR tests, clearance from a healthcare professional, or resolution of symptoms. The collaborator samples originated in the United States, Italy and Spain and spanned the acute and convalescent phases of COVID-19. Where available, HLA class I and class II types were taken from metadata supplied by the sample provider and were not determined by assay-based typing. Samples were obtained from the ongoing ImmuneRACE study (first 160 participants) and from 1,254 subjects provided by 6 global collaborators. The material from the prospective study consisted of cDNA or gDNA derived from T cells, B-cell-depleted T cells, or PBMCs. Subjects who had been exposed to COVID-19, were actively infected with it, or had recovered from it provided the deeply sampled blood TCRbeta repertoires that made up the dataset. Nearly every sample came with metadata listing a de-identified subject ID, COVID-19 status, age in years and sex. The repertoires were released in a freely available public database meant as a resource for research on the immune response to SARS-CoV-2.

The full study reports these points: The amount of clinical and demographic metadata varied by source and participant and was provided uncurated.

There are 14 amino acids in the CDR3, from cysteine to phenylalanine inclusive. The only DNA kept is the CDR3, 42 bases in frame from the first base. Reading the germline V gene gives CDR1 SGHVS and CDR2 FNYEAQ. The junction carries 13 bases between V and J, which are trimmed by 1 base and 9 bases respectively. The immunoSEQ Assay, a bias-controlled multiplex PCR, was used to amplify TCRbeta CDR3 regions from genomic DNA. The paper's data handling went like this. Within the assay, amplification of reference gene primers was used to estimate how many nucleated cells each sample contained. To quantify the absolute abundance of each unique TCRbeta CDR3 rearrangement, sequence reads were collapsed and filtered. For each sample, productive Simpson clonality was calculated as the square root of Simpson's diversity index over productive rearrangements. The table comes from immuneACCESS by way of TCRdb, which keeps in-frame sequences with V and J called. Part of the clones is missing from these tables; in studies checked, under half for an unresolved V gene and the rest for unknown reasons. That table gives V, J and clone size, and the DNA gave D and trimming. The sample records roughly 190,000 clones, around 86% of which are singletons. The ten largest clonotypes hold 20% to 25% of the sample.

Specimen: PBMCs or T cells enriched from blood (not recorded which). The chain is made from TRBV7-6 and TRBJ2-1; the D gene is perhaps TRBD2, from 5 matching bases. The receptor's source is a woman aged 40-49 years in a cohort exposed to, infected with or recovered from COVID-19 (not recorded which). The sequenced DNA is TGTGCCAGCAGCTTAGGTCCAAGGGAGCGTGAGCAGTTCTTC. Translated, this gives CASSLGPREREQFF. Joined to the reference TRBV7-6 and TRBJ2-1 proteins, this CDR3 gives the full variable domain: GAGVSQSPRYKVTKRGQDVALRCDPISGHVSLYWYRQALGQGPEFLTYFNYEAQQDKSGLPNDRFSAERPEGSISTLTIQRTEQRDSAMYRCASSLGPREREQFFGPGTRLTVL.